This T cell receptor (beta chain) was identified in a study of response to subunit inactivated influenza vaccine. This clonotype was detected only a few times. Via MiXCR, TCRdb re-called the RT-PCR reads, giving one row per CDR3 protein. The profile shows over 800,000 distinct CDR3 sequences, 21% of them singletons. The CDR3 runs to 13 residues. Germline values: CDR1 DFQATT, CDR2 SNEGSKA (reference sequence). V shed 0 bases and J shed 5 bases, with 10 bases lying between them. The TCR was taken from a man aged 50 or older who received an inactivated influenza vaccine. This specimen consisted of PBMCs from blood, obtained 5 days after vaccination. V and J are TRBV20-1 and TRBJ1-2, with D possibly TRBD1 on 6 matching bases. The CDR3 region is CSARDGTIYGYTF. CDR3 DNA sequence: TGCAGTGCTAGAGATGGGACAATATATGGCTACACCTTC.